This T cell receptor beta chain appears in the sequencing data of a study of T cell responses to AZD1222 COVID-19 vaccine. Findings of the study overall: When two AZD1222 doses had been given, Spike-specific TCR breadth and depth rose. Spike as a whole was targeted by vaccine-associated CD4 TCRs, dominant at 160-218 and 743-854.

The table came from immunoSEQ multiplex PCR; TCRdb's copy has only in-frame clones and leaves some out. The sample comprises 100,000 to 150,000 clones, roughly 90% of which are singletons, and about 1.6% rests with the top ten. This clone was recorded once. As yet, its antigen is unknown. The specimen comprised peripheral blood, sampled on day 0 of AZD1222 vaccination. The TCR sequence derives from an adult in good health.

CDR3 coding DNA: TGTGCCAGCAGCCACTTAACTTATAACTATGGCTACACCTTC. This sequence encodes CASSHLTYNYGYTF. The rearrangement uses TRBV28 and TRBJ1-2; D uncertain. V lost 6 bases and J 1 base, leaving 12 bases between the germline ends. Germline-derived CDR1 and CDR2 are MDHEN and SYDVKM. The CDR3 is made up of 14 amino acids.